Listed below are T cell receptor beta chains from one sample, sequenced in a study of OX40 agonist ivuxolimab in advanced cancers. TCRdb's table, derived via immunoSEQ multiplex PCR, lists solely in-frame clones and lacks some. The sample records tens of thousands of clones, around 80% being singletons. Sequenced material: CD4+ or CD8+ T cells sorted from blood, taken in a trial of the OX40 agonist ivuxolimab. The receptors come from an adult with an advanced solid tumor such as melanoma, head and neck, liver or kidney cancer. Each CDR3 is given with its conserved first and last residue. D genes are given only for firm matches. The size field is filled for only some rows; it gives once, few, many or a size class.

TRBJ2-3 | . | TRBV2 | . | CASSGGFTQGTQYF | TGTGCCAGCAGTGGGGGGTTTACTCAGGGTACGCAGTATTTT
TRBJ1-1 | . | TRBV4-3 | . | CASSLDRNTEAFF | TGCGCCAGCAGCCTCGACAGGAACACTGAAGCTTTCTTT
TRBJ2-7 | . | TRBV6-5 | . | CASSYQPGGVYEQYF | TGTGCCAGCAGTTACCAACCAGGAGGGGTCTACGAGCAGTACTTC
TRBJ1-1 | . | TRBV5-4 | . | CASGRGVQNTEAFF | TGTGCCAGCGGTCGGGGAGTTCAGAACACTGAAGCTTTCTTT
TRBJ2-2 | . | TRBV7-2 | . | CASSLAGSRTGELFF | TGTGCCAGCAGCTTAGCAGGCTCTCGGACCGGGGAGCTGTTTTTT
TRBJ1-1 | TRBD1 | TRBV5-4 | . | CASSWGQGDTEAFF | TGTGCCAGCAGCTGGGGACAGGGAGACACTGAAGCTTTCTTT
TRBJ2-2 | . | TRBV7-2 | . | CASSPVPETGELFF | TGTGCCAGCAGCCCGGTCCCCGAAACCGGGGAGCTGTTTTTT
TRBJ2-5 | TRBD2 | TRBV7-2 | . | CASRPTSVGETQYF | TGTGCCAGCAGGCCAACTAGCGTGGGAGAGACCCAGTACTTC
TRBJ2-2 | TRBD1 | TRBV23-1 | . | CASSRQGAYTGELFF | TGCGCCAGCAGCCGACAGGGGGCCTACACCGGGGAGCTGTTTTTT
TRBJ1-5 | . | TRBV18 | . | CASSPQVGNNNQPQHF | TGTGCCAGCTCACCACAGGTCGGAAATAATAATCAGCCCCAGCATTTT
TRBJ1-1 | . | TRBV10-3 | . | CAISESGEPEAFF | TGTGCCATCAGTGAGAGTGGGGAGCCTGAAGCTTTCTTT
TRBJ2-3 | TRBD1 | TRBV7-9 | . | CASSKGQVQRWGTDTQYF | TGTGCCAGCAGCAAGGGACAGGTGCAACGTTGGGGCACAGATACGCAGTATTTT
TRBJ2-1 | . | TRBV11-2 | once | CASSLGLDNEQFF | TGTGCCAGCAGCTTAGGTTTGGACAATGAGCAGTTCTTC
TRBJ1-5 | . | TRBV5-1 | . | CASSLGATGEEPQHF | TGCGCCAGCAGCTTGGGTGCGACAGGCGAAGAGCCCCAGCATTTT
TRBJ1-4 | . | TRBV4-3 | . | CASGGGNEKLFF | TGCGCCAGCGGGGGCGGGAATGAAAAACTGTTTTTT
TRBJ2-2 | TRBD2 | TRBV11-2 | . | CASSLEGAGGVNTGELFF | TGTGCCAGCAGCTTAGAAGGGGCGGGAGGGGTCAACACCGGGGAGCTGTTTTTT
TRBJ2-5 | . | TRBV5-1 | . | CASSWGGSYQETQYF | TGCGCCAGCAGCTGGGGCGGGTCTTACCAAGAGACCCAGTACTTC
TRBJ2-5 | . | TRBV14 | few | CASSPGGLLQTQYF | TGTGCCAGCAGCCCCGGGGGCCTGCTACAGACCCAGTACTTC
TRBJ1-2 | . | TRBV19 | . | CASSISGGYGYTF | TGTGCCAGTAGTATATCGGGCGGCTATGGCTACACCTTC
TRBJ1-5 | . | TRBV6-6 | . | CASSFPGNQPQHF | TGTGCCAGCAGTTTTCCGGGTAATCAGCCCCAGCATTTT
TRBJ2-1 | . | TRBV7-2 | . | CASYPRSGLSSYNEQFF | TGTGCCAGCTACCCCCGGAGCGGCTTAAGCTCCTACAATGAGCAGTTCTTC
TRBJ2-3 | . | TRBV5-1 | . | CASSLAVGADTQYF | TGCGCCAGCAGCTTGGCTGTCGGGGCAGATACGCAGTATTTT
TRBJ1-2 | . | TRBV18 | . | CASSDGNFGYGYTF | TGTGCCAGCAGCGACGGGAACTTCGGCTATGGCTACACCTTC
TRBJ1-5 | TRBD1 | TRBV19 | . | CASTRTADRANQPQHF | TGTGCCAGTACCCGGACCGCTGACAGGGCCAATCAGCCCCAGCATTTT
TRBJ1-1 | TRBD1 | TRBV29-1 | few | CSGTGTGVDEAFF | TGCAGCGGTACCGGGACAGGCGTAGATGAAGCTTTCTTT
TRBJ1-2 | . | TRBV10-1 | . | CASSEPNRSTGRYYGYTF | TGCGCCAGCAGTGAGCCGAACCGAAGCACTGGAAGGTACTATGGCTACACCTTC
TRBJ1-1 | . | TRBV7-2 | . | CASSLYGYTEAFF | TGTGCCAGCAGCTTATATGGGTACACTGAAGCTTTCTTT
TRBJ2-7 | . | TRBV7-2 | . | CASSERQVPPYEQYF | TGTGCCAGCAGCGAACGACAGGTACCCCCCTACGAGCAGTACTTC
TRBJ2-7 | TRBD1 | TRBV18 | . | CASSRTGGEQYF | TGTGCCAGCTCGCGGACAGGGGGCGAGCAGTACTTC
TRBJ2-7 | TRBD1 | TRBV18 | few | CASSPQQGTYEQYF | TGTGCCAGCTCACCACAACAGGGGACCTACGAGCAGTACTTC
TRBJ2-5 | TRBD1 | TRBV10-3 | . | CAIATGEETQYF | TGTGCCATCGCGACAGGGGAAGAGACCCAGTACTTC
TRBJ1-4 | . | TRBV13 | . | CASSRRAGNEKLFF | TGTGCCAGCAGCCGGCGGGCCGGGAATGAAAAACTGTTTTTT
TRBJ2-2 | . | TRBV7-9 | . | CASSIGSEELFF | TGTGCCAGCAGCATCGGGTCCGAAGAGCTGTTTTTT
TRBJ2-7 | . | TRBV18 | once | CASSPGGSYEQYF | TGTGCCAGCTCACCAGGGGGTTCCTACGAGCAGTACTTC
TRBJ2-5 | . | TRBV18 | . | CASSTYQETQYF | TGTGCCAGCTCAACGTACCAAGAGACCCAGTACTTC
TRBJ1-6 | . | TRBV18 | . | CASSPVGVDSPLHF | TGTGCCAGCTCACCCGTTGGGGTTGATTCACCCCTCCACTTT
TRBJ2-7 | TRBD1 | TRBV7-9 | once | CASSFFQGASEQYF | TGTGCCAGCAGTTTTTTCCAGGGGGCCAGCGAGCAGTACTTC
TRBJ2-5 | . | TRBV29-1 | . | CSVEKGGGETQYF | TGCAGCGTTGAGAAGGGGGGCGGGGAGACCCAGTACTTC
TRBJ1-1 | TRBD1 | TRBV4-3 | . | CASSQPGQAMNTEAFF | TGCGCCAGCAGCCAACCGGGACAGGCCATGAACACTGAAGCTTTCTTT
TRBJ2-3 | TRBD1 | TRBV5-1 | once | CASSGQITDTQYF | TGCGCCAGCTCGGGACAGATCACAGATACGCAGTATTTT
TRBJ2-7 | TRBD1 | TRBV16 | . | CASSQSLRQGAVEYF | TGTGCCAGCAGCCAATCCTTGAGACAGGGGGCCGTGGAGTACTTC
TRBJ1-4 | TRBD1 | TRBV11-2 | once | CASSPGQGAANEKLFF | TGTGCCAGCAGCCCGGGACAGGGGGCGGCTAATGAAAAACTGTTTTTT
TRBJ2-2 | . | TRBV10-3 | . | CAISTRNTGELFF | TGTGCCATCAGTACAAGAAACACCGGGGAGCTGTTTTTT
TRBJ2-1 | TRBD2 | TRBV6-6 | . | CASSSPGGNEQFF | TGTGCCAGCAGCTCCCCGGGGGGCAATGAGCAGTTCTTC
TRBJ2-3 | TRBD1 | TRBV7-2 | . | CASSQGTESTDTQYF | TGTGCCAGCAGCCAAGGGACAGAGAGCACAGATACGCAGTATTTT
TRBJ1-5 | . | TRBV9 | . | CASSVRGDSNQPQHF | TGTGCCAGCAGCGTAAGAGGAGATAGCAATCAGCCCCAGCATTTT
TRBJ2-1 | . | TRBV7-9 | . | CASSSGKGFDEQFF | TGTGCCAGCAGCTCCGGGAAAGGGTTCGATGAGCAGTTCTTC
TRBJ1-5 | . | TRBV6-1 | . | CASSEANQPQHF | TGTGCCAGCAGTGAAGCGAATCAGCCCCAGCATTTT
TRBJ2-2 | . | TRBV6-4 | . | CASGMNTGELFF | TGTGCCAGCGGTATGAACACCGGGGAGCTGTTTTTT
TRBJ2-1 | . | TRBV5-5 | once | CASSPSRGSSYNEQFF | TGTGCCAGCAGCCCCTCAAGGGGTAGCTCCTACAATGAGCAGTTCTTC